The 22 T cell receptor beta chains in this list originate from one sample, sequenced in a study of blood T cell repertoires in COVID-19. TCRdb keeps only in-frame clones here, not all; method: immunoSEQ multiplex PCR. This table holds about 280,000 clones, approximately 85% found once. Material for sequencing was peripheral blood. These receptors were taken from a human donor in a cohort sampled during active COVID-19.

This chain joins TRBV5-1 and TRBJ2-2, with TRBD1 as a possible D gene (6 bases). Germline V gene lookup returns CDR1 SGHRS and CDR2 YFSETQ. The ends were cut back, 0 bases at V and 2 bases at J, with 11 bases in the middle. CDR3 length: 16 amino acids. CDR3 sequence reads: CASSLAGTINTGELFF. In DNA form, the CDR3 reads TGCGCCAGCAGCTTGGCCGGGACAATTAACACCGGGGAGCTGTTTTTT.

The rearrangement links TRBV29-1 to TRBJ2-7, with 13 bases fitting TRBD2. Per the germline V gene, CDR1 is SQVTM and CDR2 is ANQGSEA. The CDR3 spans 14 residues. Trimming removed 4 bases from V and 2 bases from J; junction bases left unmatched: 2. The CDR3 loop reads CSVVGTSGTYEQYF. DNA for the CDR3: TGCAGCGTTGTGGGGACTAGCGGGACCTACGAGCAGTACTTC.

This CDR3 is CASSPSLTSGRDTQYF. The CDR3 DNA reads as TGTGCCAGCAGCCCGTCCCTGACTAGCGGGAGAGATACGCAGTATTTT. The chain uses TRBV7-2 and TRBJ2-3; 12 nucleotides line up with TRBD2. With V trimmed by 5 bases and J by 5 bases, 8 bases remained unmatched. This CDR3 spans 16 amino acids. Germline-derived CDR1 and CDR2 are SGHTA and FQGNSA. The full variable domain, its missing parts supplied by reference TRBV7-2 and TRBJ2-3, is GAGVSQSPSNKVTEKGKDVELRCDPISGHTALYWYRQSLGQGLEFLIYFQGNSAPDKSGLPSDRFSAERTGGSVSTLTIQRTQQEDSAVYLCASSPSLTSGRDTQYFGPGTRLTVL.

V usage is TRBV19 and J usage is TRBJ1-5; D is perhaps TRBD1 (5 bases). The germline CDR1 and CDR2 sequences are LNHDA and SQIVND (reference sequence). CDR3 length: 15 residues. Between the trimmed V and J ends, which lost 3 bases and 6 bases, there was a span of 15 bases. The CDR3 coding sequence is TGTGCCAGTAGTATTACGGGGGTGAGGGGTCAGCCCCAGCATTTT. Its translation: CASSITGVRGQPQHF.

The V gene is TRBV27, the J gene TRBJ1-2; TRBD1 matches at 7 bases. The CDR3 spans 16 residues. V trimming: 6 bases; J trimming: 7 bases; junction bases outside the gene matches: 17. The germline V gene has CDR1 MNHEY and CDR2 SMNVEV (reference sequence). CDR3 loop: CASRQSWAGTAGGYTF. Here the CDR3 DNA reads TGTGCCAGCAGGCAGAGCTGGGCCGGGACAGCGGGTGGCTACACCTTC.

The chain employs TRBV29-1 and TRBJ1-1; 8 positions agree with TRBD1. With 4 bases clipped from V and 4 bases from J, the junction kept 11 bases outside the gene matches. Germline loops: CDR1 SQVTM, CDR2 ANQGSEA. The CDR3 has 15 residues. This chain's CDR3 is CSVAPPGGMFTEAFF. Written as DNA, the CDR3 is TGCAGCGTTGCCCCCCCAGGGGGCATGTTCACTGAAGCTTTCTTT.

The rearrangement joins TRBV6-1 to TRBJ1-4, with a possible D match to TRBD1 (6 bases). V was clipped by 0 bases and J by 5 bases, with 13 bases between them. The CDR3 consists of 16 residues. Germline assignment: CDR1 MNHNS and CDR2 SASEGT. The CDR3 sequence: CASSEAGQTNNEKLFF. Written as DNA, the CDR3 is TGTGCCAGCAGTGAAGCTGGACAGACAAACAATGAAAAACTGTTTTTT.

The chain uses TRBV5-5 and TRBJ2-5; 8 bases match TRBD2. The germline V gene has CDR1 SGHKS and CDR2 YYEKEE (reference sequence). This CDR3 is built from 17 residues. V was pared by 0 bases and J by 4 bases, with 11 bases of the junction left unmatched. In DNA form, the CDR3 reads TGTGCCAGCAGCTTGGCGGGGGGGGCTAGCTCGGGAGAGACCCAGTACTTC. This sequence encodes CASSLAGGASSGETQYF.

This chain links TRBV7-9 with TRBJ1-5; 8 bases map to TRBD1. This CDR3 is built from 13 residues. The V and J ends lost 5 bases and 6 bases, in that order; junction bases with no gene match: 3. Germline V lookup: CDR1 SEHNR, CDR2 FQNEAQ (reference sequence). DNA for the CDR3: TGTGCCAGCAGCAACCAGGGGGCTCAGCCCCAGCATTTT. Its protein product is CASSNQGAQPQHF.

V usage is TRBV2 and J usage is TRBJ2-3, with TRBD1 matching 10 bases. The CDR3 length is 14 residues. Looked up from germline, CDR1 is SNHLY and CDR2 is FYNNEI. The V segment lost 7 bases and the J segment 7 bases; nucleotides outside the gene matches: 8. CDR3 sequence (DNA): TGTGCCAGCAAGACGGGACAGGGGCTGTATACGCAGTATTTT. Translated: CASKTGQGLYTQYF.

The chain's CDR3 is CSVEVGAYEQYF. DNA of the CDR3: TGCAGCGTTGAAGTAGGAGCCTACGAGCAGTACTTC. The chain has TRBV29-1 and TRBJ2-7; D remains ambiguous. This CDR3 has 12 residues. From germline, CDR1 is SQVTM and CDR2 ANQGSEA. Between the trimmed V and J ends, which lost 1 base and 2 bases, there was a span of 6 bases.

The chain carries TRBV6-5 and TRBJ2-7; a weak D match, TRBD2 (5 bases). CDR3 length equals 14 residues. CDR1 MNHEY and CDR2 SVGAGI come from the germline V gene. The V and J ends lost 2 bases and 0 bases respectively, with 8 bases between them. CDR3: CASSYRAASYEQYF. The CDR3 DNA sequence: TGTGCCAGCAGTTACAGAGCGGCCTCCTACGAGCAGTACTTC.

The chain combines TRBV5-1 with TRBJ1-1; no definite D call. V lost 8 bases, J lost 5 bases, and 16 bases lay in between. The CDR3 is 13 amino acids. The germline CDR1 and CDR2 sequences are SGHRS and YFSETQ. CDR3 region: CASTDPGKTEAFF. The CDR3 bases are TGCGCCAGTACCGACCCGGGGAAGACTGAAGCTTTCTTT.

The genes are TRBV5-4 and TRBJ2-5; TRBD1 matches at 9 bases. The junction had 5 bases not matched to a gene; V was cut back by 2 bases and J by 6 bases. CDR1 SGHNT and CDR2 YYREEE come from the germline V gene (reference sequence). The CDR3 sequence is 14 residues long. CDR3 nucleotides: TGTGCCAGCAGCTTCGACGACAGGGGGAAGACCCAGTACTTC. It is translated as CASSFDDRGKTQYF.

The V gene is TRBV27, the J gene TRBJ1-6; D call uncertain. This CDR3 has 14 amino acids. Germline V lookup: CDR1 MNHEY, CDR2 SMNVEV (reference sequence). V lost 3 bases, J lost 10 bases, and 13 bases lay in between. The CDR3 nucleotides are TGTGCCAGCAGTTTTATGGGAGTCGAATCACCCCTCCACTTT. Translating it yields CASSFMGVESPLHF.

The V gene is TRBV11-2, the J gene TRBJ1-1; D ambiguous. Germline V gene lookup returns CDR1 SGHAT and CDR2 FQNNGV. The CDR3 spans 14 residues. V lost 5 bases and J 5 bases, leaving 15 bases between the germline ends. DNA of the CDR3: TGTGCCAGCAGCCTACGCCTTGGTTTGACTGAAGCTTTCTTT. This gives the protein CASSLRLGLTEAFF.

This clone was seen a handful of times. The rearrangement joins TRBV6-5 to TRBJ1-6; 9 positions match TRBD1. Germline CDR1 reads MNHEY; CDR2 reads SVGAGI. The V gene end was trimmed by 6 bases and the J gene end by 8 bases; junction bases not matched to a gene: 5. The CDR3 runs to 14 residues. The CDR3 DNA follows: TGTGCCAGCAGCCGGACAGGGGAGGATTCACCCCTCCACTTT. Its protein product is CASSRTGEDSPLHF.

The chain couples TRBV28 to TRBJ1-1; no clear D. CDR3 size: 14 residues. Germline V gene data show CDR1 as MDHEN and CDR2 as SYDVKM. The V and J ends lost 8 bases and 5 bases respectively, with 18 bases between them. CDR3 loop: CASGSEQSWTEAFF. The CDR3 DNA reads TGTGCCAGCGGGTCCGAACAGAGCTGGACTGAAGCTTTCTTT. The entire variable domain, with the rest obtained from reference TRBV28 and TRBJ1-1, is as follows: DVKVTQSSRYLVKRTGEKVFLECVQDMDHENMFWYRQDPGLGLRLIYFSYDVKMKEKGDIPEGYSVSREKKERFSLILESASTNQTSMYLCASGSEQSWTEAFFGQGTRLTVV.

The rearrangement joins TRBV6-6 to TRBJ1-2, with 10 bases that match TRBD1. The V and J ends lost 7 bases and 2 bases, in that order; junction bases with no gene match: 4. Germline CDR1 reads MNHNY; CDR2 reads SVGAGI (reference sequence). The CDR3 runs 14 residues. The CDR3 sequence: CASTPTGGNYGYTF. The CDR3 DNA is TGTGCCAGCACCCCGACAGGGGGCAACTATGGCTACACCTTC.

This chain uses TRBV20-1 with TRBJ2-7, with TRBD2 as a possible D gene (5 bases). The V gene's germline CDR1 is DFQATT and CDR2 SNEGSKA (reference sequence). V was pared by 3 bases and J by 6 bases, with 9 bases between. The CDR3 totals 11 residues. The CDR3 DNA is TGCAGTGCTAGCGGAGCGGCCGAGCAGTACTTC. Translation: CSASGAAEQYF.

This clone appeared a single time. The V gene is TRBV28, the J gene TRBJ2-7; 14 bases align to TRBD2. The junction had 11 bases not matched to a gene; V was cut back by 2 bases and J by 5 bases. Looked up from germline, CDR1 is MDHEN and CDR2 is SYDVKM. The CDR3 runs to 18 residues. This CDR3 reads CASSLRLAGGLRPDEQYF. In DNA, the CDR3 is TGTGCCAGCAGTTTAAGACTAGCGGGAGGGCTACGGCCGGACGAGCAGTACTTC.

In this sample, this clone turned up once. J is TRBJ1-5 and V is TRBV2, with TRBD1 matching 10 bases. The germline V gene has CDR1 SNHLY and CDR2 FYNNEI. The CDR3 totals 15 residues. V dropped 8 bases and J dropped 5; count of bases not matched to a gene: 9. The chain's CDR3 is CASSRDRGRHQPQHF. The CDR3 coding sequence is TGTGCCAGCTCCCGGGACAGGGGCAGGCATCAGCCCCAGCATTTT.